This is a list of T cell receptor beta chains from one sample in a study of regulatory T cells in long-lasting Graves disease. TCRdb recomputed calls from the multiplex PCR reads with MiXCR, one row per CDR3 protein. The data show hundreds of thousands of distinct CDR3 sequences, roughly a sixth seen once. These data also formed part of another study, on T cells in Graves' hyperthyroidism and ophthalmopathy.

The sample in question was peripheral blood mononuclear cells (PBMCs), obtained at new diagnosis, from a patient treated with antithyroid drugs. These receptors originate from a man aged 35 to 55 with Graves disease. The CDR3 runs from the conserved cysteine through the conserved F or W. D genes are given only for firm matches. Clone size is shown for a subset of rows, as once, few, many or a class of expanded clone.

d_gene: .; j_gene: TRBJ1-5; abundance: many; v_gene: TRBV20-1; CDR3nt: TGCAGTGCTATAGCTGGGTCCCAGCCCCAGCATTTT; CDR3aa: CSAIAGSQPQHF
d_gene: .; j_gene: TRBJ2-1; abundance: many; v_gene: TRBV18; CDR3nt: TGTGCCAGCTCATCGCAGTCCAGCTCCTACAATGAGCAGTTCTTC; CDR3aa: CASSSQSSSYNEQFF
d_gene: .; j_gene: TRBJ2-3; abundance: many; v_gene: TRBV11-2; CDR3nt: TGTGCCAGCAGCCCCGGACTCACAGATACGCAGTATTTT; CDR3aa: CASSPGLTDTQYF
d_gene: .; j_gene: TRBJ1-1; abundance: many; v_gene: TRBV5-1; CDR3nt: TGCGCCAGCAGCTTGGAGGTAGTGGGGGACACTGAAGCTTTCTTT; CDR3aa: CASSLEVVGDTEAFF
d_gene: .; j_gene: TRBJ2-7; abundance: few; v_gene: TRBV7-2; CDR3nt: TGTGCCAGCAGCTCAACTTGGTACGAGCAGTACTTC; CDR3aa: CASSSTWYEQYF
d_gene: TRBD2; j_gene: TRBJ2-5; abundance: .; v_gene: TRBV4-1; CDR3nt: TGCGCCAGCAGCCCTACACCGGGACTAGCGGGGGGGCCTCGAGAGACCCAGTACTTC; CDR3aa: CASSPTPGLAGGPRETQYF
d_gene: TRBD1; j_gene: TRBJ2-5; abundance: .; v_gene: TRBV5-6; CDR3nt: TGTGCCAGCAGCCCACCCGGGACAGAAGAGACCCAGTACTTC; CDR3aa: CASSPPGTEETQYF
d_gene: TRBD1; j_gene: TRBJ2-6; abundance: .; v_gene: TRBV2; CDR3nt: TGTGCCAGCAGCCAAAACAGGGGGGCTGGGGCCAACGTCCTGACTTTC; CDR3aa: CASSQNRGAGANVLTF
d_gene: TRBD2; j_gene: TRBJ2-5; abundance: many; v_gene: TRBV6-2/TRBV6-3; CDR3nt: TGTGCCAGCACCAACCTAGCGGGGCTCCAAGAGACCCAGTACTTC; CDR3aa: CASTNLAGLQETQYF
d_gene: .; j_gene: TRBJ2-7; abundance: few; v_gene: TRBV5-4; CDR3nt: TGTGCCAGCAGCTTGGGTGAAGGGCGCGAGCAGTACTTC; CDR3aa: CASSLGEGREQYF
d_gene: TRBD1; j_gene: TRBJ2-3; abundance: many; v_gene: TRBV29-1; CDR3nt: TGCAGCGGGGCCCCGGGACAGGCCTCCCCAGATACGCAGTATTTT; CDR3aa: CSGAPGQASPDTQYF
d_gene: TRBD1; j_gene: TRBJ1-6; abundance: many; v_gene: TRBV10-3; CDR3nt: TGTGCCATCACGTCCGGGACAGGGGGTTCACCCCTCCACTTT; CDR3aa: CAITSGTGGSPLHF
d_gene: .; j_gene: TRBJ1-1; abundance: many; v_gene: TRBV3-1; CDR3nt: TGTGCCAGCAGCCATAGACAAAACTTTGGGGCTTTCTTT; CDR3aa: CASSHRQNFGAFF
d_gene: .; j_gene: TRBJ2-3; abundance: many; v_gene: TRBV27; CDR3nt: TGTGCCTGTATGTCCCGGGGAGATACGCAGTATTTT; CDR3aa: CACMSRGDTQYF
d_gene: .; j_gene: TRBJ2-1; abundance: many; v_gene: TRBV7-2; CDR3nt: TGTGCCAGCAGCTTGACCCCTAACAATGAGCAGTTCTTC; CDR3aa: CASSLTPNNEQFF
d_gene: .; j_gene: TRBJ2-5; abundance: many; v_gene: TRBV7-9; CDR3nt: TGTGCCAGCAGCACAGGACGGGATAGAGAGACCCAGTACTTC; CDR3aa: CASSTGRDRETQYF
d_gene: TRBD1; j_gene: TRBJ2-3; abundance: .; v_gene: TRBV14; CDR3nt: TGTGCCAGCAGCCAACTACCGGGACAGGGGGCAGATACGCAGTATTTT; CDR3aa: CASSQLPGQGADTQYF